This TCR beta chain was sequenced in a study of blood T cell repertoires in COVID-19. The overall study: Material from acute and convalescent COVID-19 was sourced from the United States, Italy and Spain. Sources were T cells, B-cell-depleted T cells, or PBMCs; the material itself was cDNA or gDNA.

Germline V gene data show CDR1 as SGHTA and CDR2 as FQGNSA. V lost 7 bases, J lost 6 bases, and 9 bases stayed unmatched. The CDR3 spans 16 residues. Original data processing: Nucleated cell number was recorded as an estimate derived from reference gene primer amplification. The assay was immunoSEQ multiplex PCR, and TCRdb's table has in-frame clones only and misses some. V and J calls and clone size come straight from that table; D and trimming were deduced from the DNA. The table lists around 100,000 clones, around four fifths of them singletons. The TCR comes from a man in his fifties with active or convalescent COVID-19. The sequencing sample was made of peripheral blood. The V and J genes are TRBV7-2 and TRBJ2-2; 12 nucleotides agree with TRBD1. This CDR3 is CASTHGTGGDPGELFF. The CDR3 DNA sequence: TGTGCCAGCACCCACGGGACAGGGGGCGACCCCGGGGAGCTGTTTTTT. Based on the CDR3 plus reference TRBV7-2 and TRBJ2-2, the full variable domain is GAGVSQSPSNKVTEKGKDVELRCDPISGHTALYWYRQSLGQGLEFLIYFQGNSAPDKSGLPSDRFSAERTGGSVSTLTIQRTQQEDSAVYLCASTHGTGGDPGELFFGEGSRLTVL.